The 5 T cell receptor beta chains reported below all come from one sample, sequenced in a study of identical twins. One entry per CDR3 protein, called by TCRdb with MiXCR from the 5' RACE reads. In the table there are 310,000 or so distinct CDR3 sequences, roughly 9.8% of which are singletons. These data also formed part of another study, on yellow fever vaccine responses in identical twins.

Sample: CD8+ T cells sorted from blood. The origin of the receptors is a woman aged 18 to 35 in good health.

J is TRBJ2-3 and V is TRBV7-9; either TRBD1 or TRBD2 may supply D (6 bases each). Germline CDR1 SEHNR, CDR2 FQNEAQ (reference sequence). V was clipped by 5 bases and J by 0 bases, with 12 bases between them. CDR3 size: 15 residues. This CDR3 reads CASSAGGQSTDTQYF. CDR3 DNA: TGTGCCAGCAGCGCCGGGGGCCAAAGCACAGATACGCAGTATTTT. The entire variable domain, with the rest obtained from reference TRBV7-9 and TRBJ2-3, is as follows: DTGVSQNPRHKITKRGQNVTFRCDPISEHNRLYWYRQTLGQGPEFLTYFQNEAQLEKSRLLSDRFSAERPKGSFSTLEIQRTEQGDSAMYLCASSAGGQSTDTQYFGPGTRLTVL.

This clonotype was counted only a few times. This chain uses TRBV7-9 with TRBJ2-7; D might be TRBD2 (5 bases). Germline CDR1 and CDR2: SEHNR and FQNEAQ (reference sequence). The length of the CDR3 is 17 residues. V gave up 7 bases and J gave up 2 bases, with 24 bases separating them. The CDR3 nucleotides read TGTGCCAGCACCCTAGCCCGAGGGAGCGGTACCCCCTACGAGCAGTACTTC. It yields the protein CASTLARGSGTPYEQYF.

This clonotype was detected ten times or more. V is TRBV11-2 and J is TRBJ2-3, with 8 positions matching TRBD2. This CDR3 region has 16 residues. After removal of 6 bases from V and 1 base from J, the junction contained 9 bases not matched to a gene. In germline, CDR1 is SGHAT, CDR2 FQNNGV. The CDR3 bases are TGTGCCAGCAGTCCTACCTCGCGGGAGGGCACAGATACGCAGTATTTT. Its translation: CASSPTSREGTDTQYF.

This clonotype was counted only a few times. The rearrangement uses TRBV6-5 and TRBJ2-7; 12 bases are shared with TRBD1. The CDR3 is 15 amino acids. Germline CDR1 and CDR2: MNHEY and SVGAGI. Trimming took 0 bases from V and 7 from J; bases not matched to a gene: 4. The CDR3 region is CASSYSGTGGGEQYF. The CDR3 DNA sequence: TGTGCCAGCAGTTACTCTGGGACAGGGGGCGGGGAGCAGTACTTC.

This clonotype was seen many times. V and J are TRBV12-3 or TRBV12-4 and TRBJ2-1; D is unresolved. V gave up 5 bases and J gave up 10 bases, with 9 bases separating them. This CDR3 comprises 11 residues. CDR3 loop: CASSPLVEQFF. CDR3 bases: TGTGCCAGCAGTCCACTGGTCGAGCAGTTCTTC.